The entry that follows covers one T cell receptor (beta chain) sequence. The sample belongs to a study of OX40 agonist ivuxolimab in advanced cancers. Turning to the study itself: Past anti-PD-1, anti-PD-L1 or anti-CTLA-4 therapy was accepted, and roughly 37% had received some.

Profiling relied on immunoSEQ multiplex PCR, and the TCRdb table lists in-frame clones only, not all of them. The sample lists about 31,000 clones, about 89% seen once, with more than 25% in the top ten. The clonotype was recovered from an adult with an advanced solid tumor such as melanoma, head and neck, liver or kidney cancer. Sequenced here: CD4+ or CD8+ T cells sorted from blood, sampled in a trial of the OX40 agonist ivuxolimab.

CDR3 DNA: TGTGCCAGCAGGGAAGCGGGAGGGCCGGGGACAGATACGCAGTATTTT. Protein: CASREAGGPGTDTQYF. This chain connects TRBV28 to TRBJ2-3, with 10 bases fitting TRBD2. CDR3 size: 16 residues. In germline, CDR1 is MDHEN, CDR2 SYDVKM. V dropped 6 bases and J dropped 3; count of bases not matched to a gene: 9.